The present TCR beta chain was sequenced within a study of T cell responses to AZD1222 COVID-19 vaccine. TCRdb keeps only in-frame clones here, not all; method: immunoSEQ multiplex PCR. The data contain around 90,000 clones, 70% to 90% of them singletons. The V and J ends lost 4 bases and 2 bases respectively, with 15 bases between them. This CDR3 contains 16 residues. Per germline, CDR1 SGDLS and CDR2 YYNGEE. The sequence was obtained from an adult in good health. Specimen: peripheral blood, collected on day 0 of AZD1222 vaccination. This chain uses TRBV9 with TRBJ2-2, with D maybe TRBD1 (5 bases). CDR3 sequence: CASSLFGAPNTGELFF. The CDR3 bases are TGTGCCAGCAGCCTCTTTGGGGCCCCAAACACCGGGGAGCTGTTTTTT.